The sequence of this T cell receptor (beta chain) was determined in a study of cytomegalovirus exposure and HLA in healthy donors. Germline V lookup: CDR1 SGHAT, CDR2 FQNNGV. This CDR3 contains 14 residues. V lost 9 bases, J lost 0 bases, and 5 bases stayed unmatched. 13 Jbeta primers and 60 Vbeta primers were used for the PCR. The table came from immunoSEQ multiplex PCR; TCRdb's copy has only in-frame clones and leaves some out. Of around 150,000 clones in the sample, about 73% were seen once. This chain connects TRBV11-2 to TRBJ1-3, with TRBD1 identical over 7 bases. The sequenced sample was PBMCs. The sequence derives from a middle-aged woman in good health and CMV-seronegative. CDR3 protein: CASQRGLSGNTIYF. The CDR3 DNA reads as TGTGCCAGTCAGAGGGGGCTCTCTGGAAACACCATATATTTT.